This TCR beta chain is from a study of control samples from healthy donors and cancer patients. Sequencing was performed with immunoSEQ multiplex PCR; in TCRdb, only in-frame clones are kept and a portion is missing. Of tens of thousands of clones in the sample, more than 70% were seen once. The V gene end was trimmed by 7 bases and the J gene end by 8 bases; junction bases not matched to a gene: 12. The CDR3 loop spans 15 amino acids. Per germline, CDR1 LNHDA and CDR2 SQIVND (reference sequence). The sample consisted of PBMCs. V and J are TRBV19 and TRBJ2-1; 9 bases agree with TRBD2. The source is a man aged 45-65 years with head and neck cancer. CDR3 protein: CASMISPAGGDEQFF. CDR3 DNA: TGTGCCAGTATGATTAGCCCAGCGGGAGGCGATGAGCAGTTCTTC.